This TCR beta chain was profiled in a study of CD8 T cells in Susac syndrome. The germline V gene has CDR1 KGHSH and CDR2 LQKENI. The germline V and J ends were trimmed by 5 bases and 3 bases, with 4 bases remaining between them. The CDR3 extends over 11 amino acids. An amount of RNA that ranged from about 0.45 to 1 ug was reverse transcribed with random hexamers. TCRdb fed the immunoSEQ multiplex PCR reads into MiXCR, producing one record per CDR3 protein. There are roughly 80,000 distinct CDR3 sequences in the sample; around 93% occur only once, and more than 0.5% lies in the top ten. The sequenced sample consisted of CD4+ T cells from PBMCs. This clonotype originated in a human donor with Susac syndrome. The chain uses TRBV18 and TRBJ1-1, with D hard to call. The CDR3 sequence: CASSTDTEAFF. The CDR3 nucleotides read TGTGCCAGCTCAACTGACACTGAAGCTTTCTTT. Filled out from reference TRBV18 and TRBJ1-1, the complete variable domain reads NAGVMQNPRHLVRRRGQEARLRCSPMKGHSHVYWYRQLPEEGLKFMVYLQKENIIDESGMPKERFSAEFPKEGPSILRIQQVVRGDSAAYFCASSTDTEAFFGQGTRLTVV.